These 5 T cell receptor beta chains share one sample of origin, sequenced in a study of CD8+CD57+ T cells in acquired aplastic anemia. Genomic DNA was employed as the template in profiling TCR beta VDJ and CDR3. Each CDR3 protein is one row after TCRdb ran MiXCR on the reads. The table lists just over 450,000 distinct CDR3 sequences, around 30% of them singletons. Patients chosen for sequencing had shown CD8+CD57+ cell expansion by flow cytometry. Sequencing used sorted CD4+, CD8+, or CD8+CD57+ T cells (not recorded which) from PBMCs. These receptors were taken from a human donor with aplastic anemia.

This clonotype occurred a few times. The chain couples TRBV12-3 or TRBV12-4 to TRBJ2-1; 12 bases map to TRBD2. V lost 6 bases and J lost 7; bases outside the gene matches: 4. The CDR3 sequence is 14 residues long. As DNA, the CDR3 is TGTGCCAGCAGACCACTAGCGGGAGGAAATGAGCAGTTCTTC. This codes for CASRPLAGGNEQFF.

This clonotype was seen at least ten times. This sequence joins TRBV19 and TRBJ1-5; tentative D call: TRBD1 (5 bases). Trimming took off 6 bases at V and 4 bases at J, with 19 bases between the two ends. The germline V gene has CDR1 LNHDA and CDR2 SQIVND (reference sequence). The CDR3 loop spans 16 amino acids. The CDR3 coding sequence is TGTGCCAGTAGCAGTACAGGAGCTAGCGGGAATCAGCCCCAGCATTTT. It yields the protein CASSSTGASGNQPQHF.

This chain uses TRBV20-1 with TRBJ2-1; no clear D gene. Germline CDR1 and CDR2: DFQATT and SNEGSKA (reference sequence). This CDR3 region has 11 residues. V shed 3 bases and J shed 9 bases, with 9 bases lying between them. The CDR3 is CSARALSEQFF. Here the CDR3 DNA reads TGCAGTGCTAGGGCCTTGAGTGAGCAGTTCTTC.

This clonotype was counted many times. The rearrangement joins TRBV7-9 to TRBJ1-2; D uncertain. Per germline, CDR1 SEHNR and CDR2 FQNEAQ (reference sequence). This CDR3 is 13 amino acids long. V was trimmed by 1 base and J by 4 bases, leaving 7 bases between them. The CDR3 loop is CASSLGERYGYTF. The CDR3 DNA reads TGTGCCAGCAGCTTAGGGGAACGCTATGGCTACACCTTC.

This clonotype was counted many times. The J gene is TRBJ1-2, the V gene TRBV9; TRBD1 matches at 11 bases. CDR3 length equals 15 residues. Germline CDR1 is SGDLS and CDR2 is YYNGEE. V trimming: 1 base; J trimming: 5 bases; junction bases outside the gene matches: 4. CDR3 loop: CASSVLDRGHYGYTF. The CDR3 bases are TGTGCCAGCAGCGTATTGGACAGGGGGCATTATGGCTACACCTTC.